This entry describes one T cell receptor beta chain. The germline V gene has CDR1 DFQATT and CDR2 SNEGSKA (reference sequence). V lost 3 bases, J lost 0 bases, and 5 bases stayed unmatched. The CDR3 contains 15 residues. TCRdb reprocessed the RT-PCR reads via MiXCR and lists one record per CDR3 protein. The sample consists of approximately 720,000 distinct CDR3 sequences, 12% to 15% of them appearing once. The sequence came from a female donor in good health, serving as a healthy control. V usage is TRBV20-1 and J usage is TRBJ2-7; 10 bases agree with TRBD2. The sequenced material came from memory CD4+ T cells from blood. CDR3 DNA: TGCAGTGCTAGCCGCTCTAGCGGGAGCTCCTACGAGCAGTACTTC. Translation gives CSASRSSGSSYEQYF.